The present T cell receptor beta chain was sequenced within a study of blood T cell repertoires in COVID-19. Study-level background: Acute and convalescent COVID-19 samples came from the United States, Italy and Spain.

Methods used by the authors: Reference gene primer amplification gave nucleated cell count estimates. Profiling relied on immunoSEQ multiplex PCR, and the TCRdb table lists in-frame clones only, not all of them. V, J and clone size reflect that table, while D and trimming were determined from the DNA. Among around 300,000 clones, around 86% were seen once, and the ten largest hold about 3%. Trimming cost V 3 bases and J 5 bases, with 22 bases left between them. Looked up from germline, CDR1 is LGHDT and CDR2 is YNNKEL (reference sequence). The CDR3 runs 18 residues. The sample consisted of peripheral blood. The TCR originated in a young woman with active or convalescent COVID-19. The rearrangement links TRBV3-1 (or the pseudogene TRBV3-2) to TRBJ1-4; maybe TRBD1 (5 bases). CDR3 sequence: CASSQTLGAVGLNEKLFF. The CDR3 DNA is TGTGCCAGCAGCCAGACTTTAGGGGCGGTGGGCTTAAATGAAAAACTGTTTTTT.